This T cell receptor (beta chain) was found in a study of T cells in localized non-small cell lung cancer. Study-level results: Adjacent lung exhibited a median of 57 among the 100 most abundant tumor clones. Adjacent uninvolved lung had the highest clonality, suggesting focused antigen responses.

Trimming took off 5 bases at V and 8 bases at J, with 22 bases between the two ends. In germline, CDR1 is SGHKS, CDR2 YYEKEE (reference sequence). This CDR3 spans 15 amino acids. Of note for this clone: Its antigen is currently unknown.

Assay: immunoSEQ multiplex PCR; the TCRdb copy retains only in-frame clones and omits some. Altogether some 13,000 clones are present, around 84% being singletons, with the ten largest covering 58%. This clonotype originated in a male donor aged 60 or over with stage III lung adenocarcinoma. The chain links TRBV5-5 to TRBJ1-1; D call uncertain. The sample was peripheral blood, taken before any cancer treatment. CDR3 nucleotides: TGTGCCAGCAGATATAGGGCAGCGGAACTACCCGAAGCTTTCTTT. Translated: CASRYRAAELPEAFF.